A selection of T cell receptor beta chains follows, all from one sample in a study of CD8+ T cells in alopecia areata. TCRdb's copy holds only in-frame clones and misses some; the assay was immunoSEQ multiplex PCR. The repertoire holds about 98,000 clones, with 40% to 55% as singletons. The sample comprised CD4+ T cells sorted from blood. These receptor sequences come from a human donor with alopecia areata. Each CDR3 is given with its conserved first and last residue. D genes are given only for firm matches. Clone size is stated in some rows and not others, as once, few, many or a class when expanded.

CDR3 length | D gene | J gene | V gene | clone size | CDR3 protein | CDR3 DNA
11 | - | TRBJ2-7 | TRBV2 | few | CASTRDYEQYF | TGTGCCAGCACTCGGGACTACGAGCAGTACTTC
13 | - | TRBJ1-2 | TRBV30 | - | CAWSVGQPYGYTF | TGTGCCTGGAGTGTCGGACAGCCCTATGGCTACACCTTC
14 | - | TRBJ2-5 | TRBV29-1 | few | CSAYSGQGKETQYF | TGCAGCGCTTATTCGGGGCAGGGGAAAGAGACCCAGTACTTC
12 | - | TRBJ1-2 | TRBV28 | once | CASSALDDGYTF | TGTGCCAGCAGTGCCCTCGATGATGGCTACACCTTC
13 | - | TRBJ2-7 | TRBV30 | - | CAWDREYSDEQYF | TGTGCCTGGGATAGGGAATACTCTGACGAGCAGTACTTC
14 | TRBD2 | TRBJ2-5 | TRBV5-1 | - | CASSPGGSQETQYF | TGCGCCAGCAGCCCCGGCGGGAGCCAAGAGACCCAGTACTTC
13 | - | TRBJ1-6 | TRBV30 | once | CACRREGDSPLHF | TGTGCCTGCCGGCGGGAGGGGGATTCACCCCTCCACTTT
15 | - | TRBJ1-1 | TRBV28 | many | CASSPQSAMRTEAFF | TGTGCCAGCAGTCCCCAGTCGGCTATGAGGACTGAAGCTTTCTTT
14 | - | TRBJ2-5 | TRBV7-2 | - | CASSFRTASETQYF | TGTGCCAGCAGCTTTCGGACGGCGTCGGAGACCCAGTACTTC
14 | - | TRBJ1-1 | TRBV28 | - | CASSSPGLNTEAFF | TGTGCCAGCAGTTCCCCCGGGCTGAACACTGAAGCTTTCTTT
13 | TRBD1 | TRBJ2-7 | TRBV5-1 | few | CASSQDRGVEQYF | TGCGCCAGCAGCCAGGACAGGGGGGTTGAGCAGTACTTC
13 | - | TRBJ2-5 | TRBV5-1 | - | CASSLRVQETQYF | TGCGCCAGCAGCCTCAGGGTCCAAGAGACCCAGTACTTC
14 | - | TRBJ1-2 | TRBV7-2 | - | CASSSSPTGGGYTF | TGTGCCAGCAGCTCCAGCCCCACGGGCGGCGGCTACACCTTC
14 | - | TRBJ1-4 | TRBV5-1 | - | CASSLTGTNEKLFF | TGCGCCAGCAGCTTGACAGGGACGAATGAAAAACTGTTTTTT
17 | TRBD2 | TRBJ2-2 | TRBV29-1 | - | CSVGGTSGGANTGELFF | TGCAGCGTTGGAGGGACTAGCGGGGGGGCGAACACCGGGGAGCTGTTTTTT
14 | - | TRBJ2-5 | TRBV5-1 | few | CASSASAQRETQYF | TGCGCCAGCAGCGCCTCGGCCCAGAGAGAGACCCAGTACTTC
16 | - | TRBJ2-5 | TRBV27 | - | CASSPPGARGQETQYF | TGTGCCAGCAGCCCACCCGGGGCCCGCGGGCAAGAGACCCAGTACTTC
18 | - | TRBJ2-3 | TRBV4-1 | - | CASSQGVPYGIRTDTQYF | TGCGCCAGCAGCCAAGGCGTCCCTTACGGGATCCGCACAGATACGCAGTATTTT
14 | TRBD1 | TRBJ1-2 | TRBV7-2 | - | CASSSRDRDYGYTF | TGTGCCAGCAGCTCTAGGGACAGGGACTATGGCTACACCTTC
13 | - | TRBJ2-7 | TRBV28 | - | CASSTGGRYEQYF | TGTGCCAGCAGTACCGGGGGCCGATACGAGCAGTACTTC
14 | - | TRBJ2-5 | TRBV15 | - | CATSRVSAWETQYF | TGTGCCACCAGCAGAGTGTCGGCTTGGGAGACCCAGTACTTC
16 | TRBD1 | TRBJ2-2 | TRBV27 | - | CASSFTGDQSTGELFF | TGTGCCAGCAGCTTCACAGGGGACCAATCAACCGGGGAGCTGTTTTTT
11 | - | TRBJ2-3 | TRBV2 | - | CASKITDTQYF | TGTGCCAGCAAGATCACAGATACGCAGTATTTT
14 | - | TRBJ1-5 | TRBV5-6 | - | CASSFGLGNQPQHF | TGTGCCAGCAGCTTCGGTCTTGGTAATCAGCCCCAGCATTTT
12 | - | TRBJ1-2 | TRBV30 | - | CAWSAGTHGYTF | TGTGCCTGGAGTGCCGGGACCCATGGCTACACCTTC
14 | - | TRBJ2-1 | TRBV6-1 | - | CASSVRSTYNEQFF | TGTGCCAGCAGTGTTCGCAGTACCTACAATGAGCAGTTCTTC
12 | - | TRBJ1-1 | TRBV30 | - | CASSSGTLKAFF | TGTGCTTCATCGTCCGGGACCCTGAAAGCTTTCTTT
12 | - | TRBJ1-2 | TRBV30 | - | CAWTWANYGYTF | TGTGCCTGGACGTGGGCTAACTATGGCTACACCTTC
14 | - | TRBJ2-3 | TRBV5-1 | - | CASPLGLRTDTQYF | TGCGCCTCGCCCCTAGGACTACGCACAGATACGCAGTATTTT
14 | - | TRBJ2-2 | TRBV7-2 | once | CASSLGDYTGELFF | TGTGCCAGCAGCTTAGGGGACTACACCGGGGAGCTGTTTTTT
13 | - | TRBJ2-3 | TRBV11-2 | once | CASSLDHRDTQYF | TGTGCCAGCAGCTTAGATCATCGCGATACGCAGTATTTT
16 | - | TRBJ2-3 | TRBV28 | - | CASSVQGRRATDTQYF | TGTGCCAGCAGTGTTCAAGGGAGACGGGCCACAGATACGCAGTATTTT
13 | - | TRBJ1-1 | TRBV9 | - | CASSVGIMTEAFF | TGTGCCAGCAGCGTAGGGATAATGACTGAAGCTTTCTTT
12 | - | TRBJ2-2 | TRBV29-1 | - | CSVGGNTGELFF | TGCAGCGTTGGCGGGAACACCGGGGAGCTGTTTTTT
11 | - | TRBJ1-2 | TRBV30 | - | CAWAQVYGYTF | TGTGCCTGGGCGCAAGTATATGGCTACACCTTC
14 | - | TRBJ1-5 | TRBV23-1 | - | CASSHRQGFQPQHF | TGCGCCAGCAGTCACCGTCAGGGATTCCAGCCCCAGCATTTT
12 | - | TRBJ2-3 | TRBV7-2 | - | CASSEWADTQYF | TGTGCCAGCAGCGAATGGGCAGATACGCAGTATTTT
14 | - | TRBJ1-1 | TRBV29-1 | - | CSVVGRSSVTEAFF | TGCAGCGTTGTTGGCAGGTCCTCCGTAACTGAAGCTTTCTTT
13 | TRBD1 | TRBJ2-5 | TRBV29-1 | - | CSVRGGGRETQYF | TGCAGCGTGAGAGGGGGCGGGCGTGAGACCCAGTACTTC
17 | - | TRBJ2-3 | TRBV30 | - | CAWSRRDTPSGTDTQYF | TGTGCCTGGAGTAGGAGGGATACCCCCTCGGGCACAGATACGCAGTATTTT